The 24 T cell receptor beta chains presented below share a single source sample, sequenced in a study of CXCR3-negative and CXCR3-positive naive CD8 T cells. These TCRs' antigens remain unknown. It was by 5' RACE with UMI labels that the TRB cDNA libraries were prepared. TCRdb re-called the 5' RACE reads; every CDR3 protein appears as one record, without DNA. This sample's clone table lists around 160,000 distinct CDR3 sequences. Study-level points and caveats: CXCR3-negative naive cells had less hydrophobic TRB CDR3s than did CXCR3-positive naive cells.

The material sequenced was naive CXCR3+ CD8+ T cells from blood. The sample's subset: CD45RO-CCR7+CD27+CD95- naive CD8+ T cells expressing CXCR3 (TNR3+). The receptors stem from a human donor in good health. Some clones in this sample may be carry-over from other donors' samples.

This chain uses TRBV7-9 with TRBJ1-3; TCRdb's D call of TRBD1 is untestable without DNA. The germline V gene has CDR1 SEHNR and CDR2 FQNEAQ (reference sequence). The CDR3 length is 15 residues. The CDR3 protein is CASSARDSPGNTIYF.

The chain links TRBV13 to TRBJ2-7; TCRdb calls TRBD1, which cannot be checked without DNA. CDR1 and CDR2 (germline): PRHDT, FYEKMQ (reference sequence). The CDR3 runs 15 residues. The CDR3 loop reads CASLDRGEGSYEQYF.

CDR3 in amino acids: CASSSGPDSYVHTEAFF. The V call is TRBV5-5, the J call TRBJ1-1; the D call of TRBD1 rests on TCRdb alone, since no DNA is present to check it. The CDR3 has 17 residues. Germline V CDR1 and CDR2: SGHKS, YYEKEE (reference sequence). Together with reference TRBV5-5 and TRBJ1-1, the CDR3 gives the full variable domain: DAGVTQSPTHLIKTRGQQVTLRCSPISGHKSVSWYQQVLGQGPQFIFQYYEKEERGRGNFPDRFSARQFPNYSSELNVNALLLGDSALYLCASSSGPDSYVHTEAFFGQGTRLTVV.

The rearrangement joins TRBV28 to TRBJ2-7; TCRdb gives TRBD2 as the D gene, but with no DNA this cannot be confirmed. The germline CDR1 and CDR2 sequences are MDHEN and SYDVKM. The CDR3 runs to 15 residues. CDR3 region: CASTLSASDRYEQYF.

This sequence joins TRBV20-1 and TRBJ2-7; as DNA is missing, the TRBD1 call by TCRdb cannot be tested. The CDR3 is 13 amino acids. The V gene's germline CDR1 is DFQATT and CDR2 SNEGSKA (reference sequence). The CDR3 sequence: CSVGGDRDYEQYF.

This sequence joins TRBV6-5 and TRBJ1-1; with no DNA, the TCRdb D assignment of TRBD1 cannot be verified. The length of the CDR3 is 15 residues. Looked up from germline, CDR1 is MNHEY and CDR2 is SVGAGI. CDR3 region: CASSYSMGGDPEAFF.

CDR3 region: CASSDTKRGHNEQFF. This chain links TRBV19 with TRBJ2-1; TCRdb proposes TRBD1, but this gene call is untestable without DNA. CDR1 and CDR2 from the germline V gene are LNHDA and SQIVND (reference sequence). This CDR3 is built from 15 residues. Using reference TRBV19 and TRBJ2-1 for the parts outside the CDR3, the full variable domain is DGGITQSPKYLFRKEGQNVTLSCEQNLNHDAMYWYRQDPGQGLRLIYYSQIVNDFQKGDIAEGYSVSREKKESFPLTVTSAQKNPTAFYLCASSDTKRGHNEQFFGPGTRLTVL.

The chain has TRBV5-6 and TRBJ2-3; TCRdb's D call of TRBD1 is untestable without DNA. The CDR3 length is 15 residues. The germline CDR1 and CDR2 sequences are SGHDT and YYEEEE. CDR3 residues: CASSLWVGNTDTQYF.

The chain links TRBV20-1 to TRBJ2-3; the D gene TCRdb calls, TRBD2, cannot be checked with no DNA. This CDR3 contains 15 residues. Germline loops: CDR1 DFQATT, CDR2 SNEGSKA (reference sequence). CDR3 residues: CSASSGSALTDTQYF.

The CDR3 spells CASSLDSFHSNTGELFF. This chain connects TRBV11-3 to TRBJ2-2. The CDR3 extends over 17 amino acids. CDR1 is SGHNT, CDR2 YENEEA, per germline.

This CDR3 is CASSLWALGELFF. The V call is TRBV12-3 or TRBV12-4, the J call TRBJ2-2. The CDR3 has 13 amino acids.

The V and J genes are TRBV6-2 or TRBV6-3 and TRBJ2-7; there is no DNA to check the TCRdb D call of TRBD1. The CDR3 consists of 12 residues. Germline V gene sequence: CDR1 MNHEY, CDR2 SVGEGT. CDR3 in amino acids: CASSPWPFEQYF.

This chain links TRBV5-1 with TRBJ2-7; the TCRdb D gene call, TRBD1, has no DNA to confirm it. The CDR3 has 14 residues. From germline, CDR1 is SGHRS and CDR2 YFSETQ. CDR3 protein: CASSEDSESYEQYF.

V gene TRBV28 combines with J gene TRBJ1-6. The CDR3 is 17 amino acids. The germline V gene has CDR1 MDHEN and CDR2 SYDVKM. The CDR3 sequence: CASSSTFEGSYNSPLHF. The variable domain in full, with the rest retrieved from reference TRBV28 and TRBJ1-6, is DVKVTQSSRYLVKRTGEKVFLECVQDMDHENMFWYRQDPGLGLRLIYFSYDVKMKEKGDIPEGYSVSREKKERFSLILESASTNQTSMYLCASSSTFEGSYNSPLHFGNGTRLTVT.

CDR3 region: CASSQAHGGGSGTQYF. The V and J genes are TRBV4-3 and TRBJ2-3; checking the TCRdb D call of TRBD1 is not possible without DNA. The CDR3 covers 16 residues. Germline values: CDR1 LGHNA, CDR2 YSLEER.

This chain connects TRBV7-8 to TRBJ1-1; absent DNA, TCRdb's TRBD1 call cannot be checked. CDR3 length: 15 residues. Germline loops: CDR1 SGHVS, CDR2 FQNEAQ. The CDR3 region is CASSLRTGMNTEAFF.

The chain joins TRBV7-9 to TRBJ1-1; TCRdb proposes TRBD1, but this gene call is untestable without DNA. The CDR3 is made up of 14 amino acids. The germline V gene has CDR1 SEHNR and CDR2 FQNEAQ (reference sequence). The CDR3 loop is CASSHTRQGAEALF. The variable domain in full, with the rest retrieved from reference TRBV7-9 and TRBJ1-1, is DTGVSQNPRHKITKRGQNVTFRCDPISEHNRLYWYRQTLGQGPEFLTYFQNEAQLEKSRLLSDRFSAERPKGSFSTLEIQRTEQGDSAMYLCASSHTRQGAEALFGQGTRLTVV.

The chain combines TRBV12-3 or TRBV12-4 with TRBJ2-5; without DNA, the TCRdb call of TRBD1 cannot be checked. CDR3 length: 12 amino acids. CDR3 sequence: CASSLNRATQYF.

The rearrangement links TRBV7-9 to TRBJ1-2; TCRdb lists TRBD1, though no DNA is available to test this call. The CDR3 is 18 residues long. CDR1 and CDR2 from the germline V gene are SEHNR and FQNEAQ (reference sequence). CDR3 region: CASSGQQGDYARDYGYTF.

This chain connects TRBV6-6 to TRBJ1-1. This CDR3 region has 11 residues. The germline V gene has CDR1 MNHNY and CDR2 SVGAGI (reference sequence). The CDR3 sequence: CASVEGTEAFF.

This chain uses TRBV7-9 with TRBJ1-1; TCRdb's D gene call, TRBD1, goes unchecked for lack of DNA. The CDR3 runs to 14 residues. Germline assignment: CDR1 SEHNR and CDR2 FQNEAQ (reference sequence). The CDR3 region is CASSRQLGDTEAFF. The full variable domain, its missing parts supplied by reference TRBV7-9 and TRBJ1-1, is DTGVSQNPRHKITKRGQNVTFRCDPISEHNRLYWYRQTLGQGPEFLTYFQNEAQLEKSRLLSDRFSAERPKGSFSTLEIQRTEQGDSAMYLCASSRQLGDTEAFFGQGTRLTVV.

The genes are TRBV2 and TRBJ1-1; the D call from TCRdb, TRBD1, cannot be confirmed without DNA. The CDR3 runs 16 residues. The germline V gene has CDR1 SNHLY and CDR2 FYNNEI. The CDR3 is CASSESPGWVNTEAFF.

The J gene is TRBJ2-7, the V gene TRBV6-2 or TRBV6-3. This CDR3 comprises 14 residues. Germline-derived CDR1 and CDR2 are MNHEY and SVGEGT. This CDR3 is CASSYIVSLDEQYF.

The V call is TRBV29-1, the J call TRBJ2-7; lacking DNA, the TRBD2 call made by TCRdb goes unchecked. This CDR3 comprises 13 residues. Looked up from germline, CDR1 is SQVTM and CDR2 is ANQGSEA. CDR3 region: CSVETGSFSEQYF.